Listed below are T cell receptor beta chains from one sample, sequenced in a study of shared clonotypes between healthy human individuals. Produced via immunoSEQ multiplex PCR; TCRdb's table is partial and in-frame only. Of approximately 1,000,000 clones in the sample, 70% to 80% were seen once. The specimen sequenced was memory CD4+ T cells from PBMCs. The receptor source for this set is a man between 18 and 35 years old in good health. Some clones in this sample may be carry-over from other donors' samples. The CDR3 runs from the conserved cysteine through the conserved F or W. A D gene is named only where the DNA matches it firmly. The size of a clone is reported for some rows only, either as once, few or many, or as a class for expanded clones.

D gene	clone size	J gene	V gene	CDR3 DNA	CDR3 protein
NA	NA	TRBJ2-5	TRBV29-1	TGCAGCGGAGCCGAAGGGGGTGGTGAGACCCAGTACTTC	CSGAEGGGETQYF
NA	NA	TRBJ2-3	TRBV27	TGTGCCAGCAGTTTATCGAGGGGCGGCACAGATACGCAGTATTTT	CASSLSRGGTDTQYF
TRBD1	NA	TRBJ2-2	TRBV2	TGTGCCAGCAGTGCAAACAGGGGGCTGACCGGGGAGCTGTTTTTT	CASSANRGLTGELFF
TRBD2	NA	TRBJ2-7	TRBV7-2	TGTGCCAGCAGCCCGTCGGTCGGGGAGGGGTACGAGCAGTACTTC	CASSPSVGEGYEQYF
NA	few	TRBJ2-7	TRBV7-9	TGTGCCAGCAGCTCCCGACAGACTAGCTACGAGCAGTACTTC	CASSSRQTSYEQYF
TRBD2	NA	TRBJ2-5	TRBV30	TGTGCCTGGAGTGTCCCCGAGACTAGCGGGCAAGAGACCCAGTACTTC	CAWSVPETSGQETQYF
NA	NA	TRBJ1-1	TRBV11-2	TGTGCCAGCAGCTTAGATGGGGGGGGGCGTCAAGCTTTCTTT	CASSLDGGGRQAFF
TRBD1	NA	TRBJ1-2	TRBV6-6	TGTGCCAGCAGTCACGACAGGGAACTTTACACCTTC	CASSHDRELYTF
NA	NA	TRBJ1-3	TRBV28	TGTGCCAGCAGTCCTCCCGTGACGGTCCTAAGGTCTGGAAACACCATATATTTT	CASSPPVTVLRSGNTIYF
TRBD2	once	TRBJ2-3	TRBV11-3	TGTGCCAGCAGTTTGATAGCGGGAGGGACGCAGTATTTT	CASSLIAGGTQYF
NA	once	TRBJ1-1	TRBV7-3	TGTACCAGCAGCACCCTAGTGAACACTGAAGCTTTCTTT	CTSSTLVNTEAFF
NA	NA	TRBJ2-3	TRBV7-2	TGTGCCAGCAGCTTACGTAGGGCAGAAGATACGCAGTATTTT	CASSLRRAEDTQYF
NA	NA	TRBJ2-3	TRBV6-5	TGTGCCAGCAGTTATCGTGGCACGACAGATACGCAGTATTTT	CASSYRGTTDTQYF
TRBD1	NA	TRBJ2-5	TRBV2	TGTGCCAGCGGGGGGACAGGGTCCGGGGAGACCCAGTACTTC	CASGGTGSGETQYF
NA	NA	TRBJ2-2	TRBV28	TGTGCCACTGGCGGGCTGCGCGGGGAGCTGTTTTTT	CATGGLRGELFF
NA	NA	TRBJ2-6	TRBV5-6	TGTGCCAGCACCAAGGACGTAAACTCTGGGGCCAACGTCCTGACTTTC	CASTKDVNSGANVLTF
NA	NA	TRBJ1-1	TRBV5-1	TGCGCCAGCAGCTCGGTGACTTGGGAGAACACTGAAGCTTTCTTT	CASSSVTWENTEAFF
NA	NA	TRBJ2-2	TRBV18	TGTGCCAGCTCACCGACAGGGAACACCGGGGAGCTGTTTTTT	CASSPTGNTGELFF
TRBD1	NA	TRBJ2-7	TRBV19	TGTGCCAGTCGGGGGACAGGTTCGTCCTACGAGCAGTACTTC	CASRGTGSSYEQYF
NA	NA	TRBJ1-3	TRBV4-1	TGCGCCAGCAGCCAGGGACCCCAGGGAGTGAGATCGGGAAACACCATATATTTT	CASSQGPQGVRSGNTIYF
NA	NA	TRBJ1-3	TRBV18	TGTGCCAGCTCACCGTATACTGGAGGCAGGGCTGGAAACACCATATATTTT	CASSPYTGGRAGNTIYF
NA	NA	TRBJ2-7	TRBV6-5	TGTGCCAGCAGTTACTCCCAGGGTCTGGAGCAGTACTTC	CASSYSQGLEQYF
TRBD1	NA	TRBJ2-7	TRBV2	TGTGCCAGCACACGGGACAGCTACGAGCAGTACTTC	CASTRDSYEQYF
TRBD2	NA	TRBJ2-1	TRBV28	TGTGCCAGCGGCCCTAGTGGGGGAAGGACTAGCGGGAGAAATGAGCAGTTCTTC	CASGPSGGRTSGRNEQFF
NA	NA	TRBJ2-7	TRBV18	TGTGCCAGCTCACCTACAGCGACCTACGAGCAGTACTTC	CASSPTATYEQYF
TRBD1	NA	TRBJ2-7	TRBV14	TGTGCCAGCAGCCAAGACGGGACAGGACCCAAGCAGTACTTC	CASSQDGTGPKQYF
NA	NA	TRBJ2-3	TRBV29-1	TGCAGCGTTGATGCTAGTTTAGATACGCAGTATTTT	CSVDASLDTQYF
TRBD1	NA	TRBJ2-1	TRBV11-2	TGTGCCAGCAGCTTAGAGGGACAGCTCTCCTACAATGAGCAGTTCTTC	CASSLEGQLSYNEQFF
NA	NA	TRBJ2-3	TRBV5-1	TGCGCCAGCAGCTTGGGACTTTCCACAGATACGCAGTATTTT	CASSLGLSTDTQYF